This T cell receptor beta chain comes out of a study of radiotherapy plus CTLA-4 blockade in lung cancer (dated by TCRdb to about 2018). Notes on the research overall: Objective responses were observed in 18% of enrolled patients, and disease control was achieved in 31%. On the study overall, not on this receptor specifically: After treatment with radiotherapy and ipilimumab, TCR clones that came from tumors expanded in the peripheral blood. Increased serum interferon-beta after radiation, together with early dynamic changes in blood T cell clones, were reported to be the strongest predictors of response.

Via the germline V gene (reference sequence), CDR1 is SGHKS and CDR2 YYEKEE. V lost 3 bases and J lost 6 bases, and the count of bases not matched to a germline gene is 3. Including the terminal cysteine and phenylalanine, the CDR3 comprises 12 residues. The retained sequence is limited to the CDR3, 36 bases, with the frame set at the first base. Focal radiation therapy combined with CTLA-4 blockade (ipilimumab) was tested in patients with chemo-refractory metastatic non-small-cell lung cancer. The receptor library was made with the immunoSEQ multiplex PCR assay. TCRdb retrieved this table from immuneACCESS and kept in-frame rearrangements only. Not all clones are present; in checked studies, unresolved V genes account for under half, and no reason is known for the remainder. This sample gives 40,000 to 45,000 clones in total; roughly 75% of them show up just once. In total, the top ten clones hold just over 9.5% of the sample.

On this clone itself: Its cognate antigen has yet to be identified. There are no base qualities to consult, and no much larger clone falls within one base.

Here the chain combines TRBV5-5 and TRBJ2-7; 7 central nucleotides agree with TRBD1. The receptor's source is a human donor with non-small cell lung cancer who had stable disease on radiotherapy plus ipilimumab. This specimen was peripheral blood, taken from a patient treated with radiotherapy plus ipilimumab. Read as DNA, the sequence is TGTGCCAGCAGCTATGGGACAGTCGAGCAGTACTTC. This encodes CASSYGTVEQYF.